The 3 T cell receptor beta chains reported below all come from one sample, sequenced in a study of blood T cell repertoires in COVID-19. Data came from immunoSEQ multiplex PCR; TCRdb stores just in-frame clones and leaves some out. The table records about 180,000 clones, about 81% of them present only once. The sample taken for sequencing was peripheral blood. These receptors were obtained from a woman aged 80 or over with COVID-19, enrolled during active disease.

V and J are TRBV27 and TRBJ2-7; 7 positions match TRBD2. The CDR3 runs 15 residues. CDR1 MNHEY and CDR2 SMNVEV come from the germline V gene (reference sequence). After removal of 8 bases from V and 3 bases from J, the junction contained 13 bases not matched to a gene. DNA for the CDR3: TGTGCCAGCGCCCGGGGTCCGCGGGAGTTCTACGAGCAGTACTTC. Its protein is CASARGPREFYEQYF.

CDR3 protein: CASSLGDGGTSYEQYF. In nucleotides, the CDR3 is TGTGCCAGCAGCTTAGGAGACGGGGGAACCTCCTACGAGCAGTACTTC. This chain uses TRBV7-9 with TRBJ2-7; D perhaps matches TRBD2 (6 bases). In germline, CDR1 is SEHNR, CDR2 FQNEAQ (reference sequence). This CDR3 is built from 16 residues. The ends were cut back, 1 base at V and 0 bases at J, with 13 bases in the middle.

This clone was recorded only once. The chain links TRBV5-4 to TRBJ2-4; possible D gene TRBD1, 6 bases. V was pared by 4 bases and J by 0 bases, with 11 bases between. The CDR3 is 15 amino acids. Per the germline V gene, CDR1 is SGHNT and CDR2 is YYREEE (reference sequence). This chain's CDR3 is CASSRDTLAKNIQYF. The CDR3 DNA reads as TGTGCCAGCAGCCGGGACACCTTAGCCAAAAACATTCAGTACTTC. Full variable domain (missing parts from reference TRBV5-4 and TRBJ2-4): ETGVTQSPTHLIKTRGQQVTLRCSSQSGHNTVSWYQQALGQGPQFIFQYYREEENGRGNFPPRFSGLQFPNYSSELNVNALELDDSALYLCASSRDTLAKNIQYFGAGTRLSVL.